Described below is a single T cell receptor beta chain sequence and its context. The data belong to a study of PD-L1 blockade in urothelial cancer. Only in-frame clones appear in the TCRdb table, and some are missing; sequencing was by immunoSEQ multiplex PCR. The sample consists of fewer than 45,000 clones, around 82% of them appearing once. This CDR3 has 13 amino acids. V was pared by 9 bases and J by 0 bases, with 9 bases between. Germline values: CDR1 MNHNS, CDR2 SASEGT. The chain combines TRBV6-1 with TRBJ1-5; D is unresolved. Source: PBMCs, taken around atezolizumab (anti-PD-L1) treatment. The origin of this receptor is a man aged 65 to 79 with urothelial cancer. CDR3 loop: CASSINSNQPQHF. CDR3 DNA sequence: TGTGCCAGTAGCATAAATAGCAATCAGCCCCAGCATTTT.